Listed here are 5 T cell receptor beta chains from one sample, sequenced in a study of shared clonotypes between healthy human individuals (dated by TCRdb to the early 2020s). Library creation used the immunoSEQ multiplex PCR assay. TCRdb took over this immuneACCESS table, retaining in-frame rearrangements with V and J assigned. Such tables are incomplete; in checked studies, under half of the missing clones stem from an unresolved V gene, and the remainder is unexplained. Present in this sample are some 2,500,000 clones, just under 95% of which were seen just once. Approximately 0.39% of the sample is taken by the ten largest. Sequences were obtained from naive CD4+ T cells from PBMCs. According to the study, the label for this sample's cell subset or site signals: CD45RA+ positively selected. The receptors were gathered from a man aged 18 to 29 in good health. Some clones in this sample may be carry-over from other donors' samples.

The sample holds one count of this clone. This CDR3 reads CASRPCLSRDRESYEQYF. CDR3 nucleotides: TGTGCCAGCAGACCTTGCCTTTCCAGGGACAGGGAGAGTTACGAGCAGTACTTC. The chain employs TRBV7-3 and TRBJ2-7, with 9 nucleotides matching TRBD1. V dropped 6 bases and J dropped 4; count of bases not matched to a gene: 19. This CDR3 is built from 18 residues. Germline CDR1 and CDR2: SGHTA and FQGTGA.

As concerns this clone: Other DNA sequences in the sample encode the same CDR3. The chain has TRBV4-1 and TRBJ2-1; D might be TRBD2 (5 bases). The germline CDR1 and CDR2 sequences are MGHRA and YSYEKL. The CDR3 covers 16 residues. Trimming removed 1 base at V and 0 bases at J, with 10 bases between. CDR3: CASSQGTRSSYNEQFF. CDR3 DNA: TGCGCCAGCAGCCAAGGTACTAGGAGCTCCTACAATGAGCAGTTCTTC.

The chain joins TRBV28 to TRBJ1-2; 9 positions agree with TRBD1. Germline assignment: CDR1 MDHEN and CDR2 SYDVKM. The trim removed 5 bases at V and 7 bases at J, leaving 8 bases unmatched. The CDR3 loop spans 14 amino acids. CDR3 loop: CASSGGDRVSGYTF. DNA of the CDR3: TGTGCCAGCAGTGGGGGGGACAGGGTCTCTGGCTACACCTTC.

The chain joins TRBV6-5 to TRBJ1-1, with 7 bases aligning to TRBD1. The junction had 8 bases not matched to a gene; V was cut back by 6 bases and J by 4 bases. CDR1 and CDR2 (germline): MNHEY, SVGAGI. This CDR3 has 14 residues. CDR3 residues: CASRTTGLGTEAFF. Here the CDR3 DNA reads TGTGCCAGCAGAACGACAGGGTTGGGCACTGAAGCTTTCTTT.

The chain uses TRBV11-2 and TRBJ1-5; a possible D gene is TRBD1 (6 bases). CDR1 is SGHAT, CDR2 FQNNGV, per germline. The CDR3 loop spans 18 amino acids. V lost 1 base and J lost 0, with 16 bases in between. In DNA, the CDR3 is TGTGCCAGCAGCTTAGCTTTGAGCAGGGGACCTAGCAATCAGCCCCAGCATTTT. Amino acids: CASSLALSRGPSNQPQHF. The full variable domain, rest sourced from reference TRBV11-2 and TRBJ1-5, is EAGVAQSPRYKIIEKRQSVAFWCNPISGHATLYWYQQILGQGPKLLIQFQNNGVVDDSQLPKDRFSAERLKGVDSTLKIQPAKLEDSAVYLCASSLALSRGPSNQPQHFGDGTRLSIL.